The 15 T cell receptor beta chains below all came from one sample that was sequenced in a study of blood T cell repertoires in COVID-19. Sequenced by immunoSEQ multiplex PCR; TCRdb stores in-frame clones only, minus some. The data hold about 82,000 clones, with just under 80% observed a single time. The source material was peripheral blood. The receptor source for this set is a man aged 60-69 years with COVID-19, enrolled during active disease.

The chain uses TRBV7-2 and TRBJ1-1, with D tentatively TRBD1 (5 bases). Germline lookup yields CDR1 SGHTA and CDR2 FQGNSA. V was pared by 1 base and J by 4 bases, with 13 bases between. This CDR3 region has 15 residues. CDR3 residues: CASSLVLGQGTEAFF. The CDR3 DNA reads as TGTGCCAGCAGCTTAGTTTTAGGGCAGGGCACTGAAGCTTTCTTT.

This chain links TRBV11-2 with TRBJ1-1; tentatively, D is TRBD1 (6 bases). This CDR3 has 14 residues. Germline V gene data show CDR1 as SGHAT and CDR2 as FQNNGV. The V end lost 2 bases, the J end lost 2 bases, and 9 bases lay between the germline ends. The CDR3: CASSLNRVNTEAFF. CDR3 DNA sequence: TGTGCCAGCAGCTTAAACAGGGTCAACACTGAAGCTTTCTTT.

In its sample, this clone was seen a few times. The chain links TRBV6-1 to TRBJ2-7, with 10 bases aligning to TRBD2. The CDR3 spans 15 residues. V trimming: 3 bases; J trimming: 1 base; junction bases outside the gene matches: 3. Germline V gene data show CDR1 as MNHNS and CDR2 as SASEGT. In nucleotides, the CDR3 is TGTGCCAGCAGTGACCATAGCGGGAGGTCCTACGAGCAGTACTTC. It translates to CASSDHSGRSYEQYF.

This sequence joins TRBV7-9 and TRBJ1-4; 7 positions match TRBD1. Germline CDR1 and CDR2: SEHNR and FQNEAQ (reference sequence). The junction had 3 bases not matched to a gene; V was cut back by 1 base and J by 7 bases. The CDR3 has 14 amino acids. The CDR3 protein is CASSLGDSFEKLFF. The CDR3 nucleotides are TGTGCCAGCAGCTTAGGGGACAGCTTTGAAAAACTGTTTTTT.

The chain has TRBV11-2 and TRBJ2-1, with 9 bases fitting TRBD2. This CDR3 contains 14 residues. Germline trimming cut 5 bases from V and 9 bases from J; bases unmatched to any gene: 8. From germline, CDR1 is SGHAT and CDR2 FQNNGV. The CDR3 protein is CASSAPAGGSEQFF. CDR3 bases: TGTGCCAGCAGCGCGCCCGCGGGAGGGAGTGAGCAGTTCTTC. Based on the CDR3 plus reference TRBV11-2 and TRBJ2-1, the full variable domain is EAGVAQSPRYKIIEKRQSVAFWCNPISGHATLYWYQQILGQGPKLLIQFQNNGVVDDSQLPKDRFSAERLKGVDSTLKIQPAKLEDSAVYLCASSAPAGGSEQFFGPGTRLTVL.

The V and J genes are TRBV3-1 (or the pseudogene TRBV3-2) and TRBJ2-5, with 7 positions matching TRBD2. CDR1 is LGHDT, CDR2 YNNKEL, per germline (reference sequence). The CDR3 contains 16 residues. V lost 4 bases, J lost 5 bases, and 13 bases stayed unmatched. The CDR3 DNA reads TGTGCCAGCAGCCGTTTAACTAGCGCCAGGCGGGAGACCCAGTACTTC. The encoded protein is CASSRLTSARRETQYF.

This CDR3 is CASSIDPGIMNTEAFF. The CDR3 region has the DNA TGTGCCAGTAGTATAGATCCGGGAATCATGAACACTGAAGCTTTCTTT. V usage is TRBV19 and J usage is TRBJ1-1; no definite D call. The CDR3 totals 16 residues. Germline CDR1 and CDR2: LNHDA and SQIVND (reference sequence). The V and J ends lost 0 bases and 0 bases respectively, with 11 bases between them.

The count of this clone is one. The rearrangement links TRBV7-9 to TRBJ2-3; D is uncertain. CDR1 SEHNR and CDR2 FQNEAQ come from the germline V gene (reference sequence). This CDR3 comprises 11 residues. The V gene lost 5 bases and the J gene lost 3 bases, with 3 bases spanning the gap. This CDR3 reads CASSPTDTQYF. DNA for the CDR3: TGTGCCAGCAGCCCTACAGATACGCAGTATTTT.

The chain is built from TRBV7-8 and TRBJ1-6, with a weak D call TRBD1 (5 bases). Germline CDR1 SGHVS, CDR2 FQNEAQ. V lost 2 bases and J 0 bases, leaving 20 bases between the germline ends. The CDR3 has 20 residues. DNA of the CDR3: TGTGCCAGCAGCTTATTTGATAGGGGAGGGATAAGCTCCTATAATTCACCCCTCCACTTT. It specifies CASSLFDRGGISSYNSPLHF.

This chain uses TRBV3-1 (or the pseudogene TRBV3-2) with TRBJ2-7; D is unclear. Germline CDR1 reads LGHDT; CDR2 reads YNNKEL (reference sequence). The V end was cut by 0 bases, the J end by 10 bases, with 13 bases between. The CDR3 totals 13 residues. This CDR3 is CASSQELAGAQYF. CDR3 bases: TGTGCCAGCAGCCAAGAATTGGCAGGCGCCCAGTACTTC.

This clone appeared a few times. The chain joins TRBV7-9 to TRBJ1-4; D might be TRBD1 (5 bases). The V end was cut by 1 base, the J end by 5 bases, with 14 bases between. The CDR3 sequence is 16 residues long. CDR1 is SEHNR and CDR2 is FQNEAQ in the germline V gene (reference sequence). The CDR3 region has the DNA TGTGCCAGCAGCTTAGGTGGGGCTAAGAGAAATGAAAAACTGTTTTTT. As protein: CASSLGGAKRNEKLFF.

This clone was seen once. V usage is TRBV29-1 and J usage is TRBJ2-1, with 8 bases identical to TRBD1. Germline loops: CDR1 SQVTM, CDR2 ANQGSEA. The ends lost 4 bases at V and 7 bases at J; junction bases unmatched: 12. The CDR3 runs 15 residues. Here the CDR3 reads CSVGTGSVSVNEQFF. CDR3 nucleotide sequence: TGCAGCGTTGGGACAGGGAGCGTTAGTGTGAATGAGCAGTTCTTC.

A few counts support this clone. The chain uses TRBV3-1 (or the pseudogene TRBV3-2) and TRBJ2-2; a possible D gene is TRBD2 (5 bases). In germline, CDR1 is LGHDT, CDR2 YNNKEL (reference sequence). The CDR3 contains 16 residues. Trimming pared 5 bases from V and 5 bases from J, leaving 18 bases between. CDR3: CASSIGLVESTGELFF. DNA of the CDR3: TGTGCCAGCAGCATTGGACTCGTGGAGAGTACCGGGGAGCTGTTTTTT.

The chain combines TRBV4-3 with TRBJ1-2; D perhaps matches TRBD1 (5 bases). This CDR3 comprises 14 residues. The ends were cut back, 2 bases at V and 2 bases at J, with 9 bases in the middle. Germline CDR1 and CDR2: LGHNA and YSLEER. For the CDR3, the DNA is TGCGCCAGCAGCCAAACACAGGAGAACTATGGCTACACCTTC. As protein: CASSQTQENYGYTF.

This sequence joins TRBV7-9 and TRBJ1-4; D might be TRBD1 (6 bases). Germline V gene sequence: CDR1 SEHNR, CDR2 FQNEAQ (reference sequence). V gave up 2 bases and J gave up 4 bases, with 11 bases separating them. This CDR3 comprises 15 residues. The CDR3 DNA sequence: TGTGCCAGCAGCTTACGTCGACAGGTTAATGAAAAACTGTTTTTT. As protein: CASSLRRQVNEKLFF.